Sequencing of this T cell receptor beta chain was carried out in a study of siplizumab effects on memory and regulatory T cells (dated by TCRdb to 2018 to 2020). Concerning the study at large: The effect of the anti-CD2 antibody siplizumab on alloreactive T-cell subsets was examined in allogeneic mixed lymphocyte reactions constructed from human PBMCs.

Library prep was done by the immunoSEQ multiplex PCR assay. Each sample had some 96,000 TCR templates assayed by the deep sequencing platform. Genomic DNA extracted from sorted T cells was the material used for TCRbeta CDR3 sequencing. On the study's bioinformatics: The R programming language was used for clonal analysis of the TCRbeta CDR3 data. Unstimulated samples were compared with post-reaction CFSE-low samples to define alloreactive CD4+ and CD8+ clones. Regulatory or non-regulatory origin of alloreactive CD4+ clones was assigned by matching sequences to the sorted unstimulated Treg and non-Treg repertoires. In TCRdb, the immuneACCESS table is reduced to in-frame sequences with V and J assigned. These tables do not hold every clone; where another copy was compared, an unresolved V gene accounts for under half, and the others remain unexplained. That table furnishes V, J and clone size, whereas the DNA furnished D and trimming. The sample table contains approximately 65,000 clones; only one count was recorded for around four fifths of them. The ten largest clonotypes hold around 3.8% of the sample.

In three donor pairs, further sequencing was done on unstimulated CD8+ naive, CD4+ memory, CD8+ TEMRA, CD4+ naive and CD8+ effector memory subsets. Sorted unstimulated T cells, along with proliferating T cells recovered from mixed lymphocyte reactions, underwent TCRbeta CDR3 sequencing. Fresh whole blood from around 11 HLA-typed healthy donors was used to isolate PBMCs. General study outcomes and caveats: Sequences below about 10^-5 frequency were poorly captured, so only a minor fraction of alloreactive clones could be mapped to unstimulated subsets. The cumulative frequency of alloreactive sequences that could be traced back to unstimulated CD4+ memory T cells was significantly reduced by siplizumab. Roughly 75-95% of proliferating CD4+ or CD8+ clones could not be assigned a naive or memory phenotype. Whether proliferating Tregs from siplizumab cultures were suppressive was not functionally confirmed. Among mappable alloreactive CD4+ clones, an average Treg-derived fraction of 68.8% was observed with siplizumab, compared with approximately 26% in control reactions. Compared with memory T cells, unstimulated naive T cells appeared more diverse, and naive cells seemed to make a substantial contribution to the alloresponse.

This clone occurred a few times. What antigen it recognizes has not been identified. There are no base qualities to consult, and no much larger clone falls within one base. The germline V gene provides CDR1 SNHLY and CDR2 FYNNEI. The CDR3 runs 12 residues from the cysteine to the phenylalanine. The kept DNA is CDR3 alone, 36 bases in frame from the first base. Trimming removed 7 bases from V and 3 bases from J, leaving 4 bases between the germline ends. This receptor was identified in a human donor in good health. The receptor chain draws on TRBV2 and TRBJ2-6, with the D gene too uncertain to name. Sequencing was carried out using memory CD4+ T cells sorted from blood. The cell subset or site tag for this specimen amounts to: unstimulated CD4+ memory T cells. The base sequence is TGTGCCAGCAAGAGTGGGGCCAACGTCCTGACTTTC. This is translated as CASKSGANVLTF. The entire variable domain, with the stretches around the CDR3 drawn from the reference TRBV2 and TRBJ2-6 proteins, is EPEVTQTPSHQVTQMGQEVILRCVPISNHLYFYWYRQILGQKVEFLVSFYNNEISEKSEIFDDQFSVERPDGSNFTLKIRSTKLEDSAMYFCASKSGANVLTFGAGSRLTVL.